These T cell receptor beta chains were read from a single sample in a study of shared clonotypes between healthy human individuals. TCRdb keeps only in-frame clones here, not all; method: immunoSEQ multiplex PCR. The sample consists of 2 million to 3 million clones, 93% of them appearing once. The sequenced sample was naive CD4+ T cells from PBMCs. The receptor set was obtained from a man between 18 and 29 years old in good health. Some clones in this sample may be carry-over from other donors' samples. Both conserved end residues are part of each CDR3. Each record gives: clone size, J gene, D gene, V gene, CDR3 DNA, CDR3 protein. D genes are given only for firm matches. Clone size is stated in some rows and not others, as once, few, many or a class when expanded.

. TRBJ1-2 TRBD1 TRBV5-4 TGTGCCAGCAGCTGGGGACAGGGACTAAACTATGGCTACACCTTC CASSWGQGLNYGYTF
. TRBJ1-2 TRBD1 TRBV18 TGTGCCAGCTCACCTGACAGGGTTGGCTACACCTTC CASSPDRVGYTF
. TRBJ2-5 . TRBV29-1 TGCAGCGTTGAAGGGTCGGCTAACCTCCAAGAGACCCAGTACTTC CSVEGSANLQETQYF
once TRBJ2-3 TRBD2 TRBV28 TGTGCCAGCAGTTTATTAGGACTAGCGGGAGGAACAGATACGCAGTATTTT CASSLLGLAGGTDTQYF
. TRBJ1-2 . TRBV2 TGTGCCAGCAGTGAGGAAGCGGATGGCTACACCTTC CASSEEADGYTF
. TRBJ2-4 TRBD1 TRBV29-1 TGCAGCGTTGAAATGGACAGGGGAAACATTCAGTACTTC CSVEMDRGNIQYF
. TRBJ1-2 . TRBV30 TGTGCCTGGTGGCCAGGTGACAGTCTCTATGGCTACACCTTC CAWWPGDSLYGYTF
few TRBJ1-4 . TRBV25-1 TGTGCCAGCAGTGAATACAGGGTTGGTGAAAAACTGTTTTTT CASSEYRVGEKLFF
. TRBJ1-5 TRBD1 TRBV18 TGTGCCAGCTCACCGGACAGGAATCAGCCCCAGCATTTT CASSPDRNQPQHF
. TRBJ2-5 . TRBV5-1 TGCGCCAGCAGGGGCAGCACAACGGCAGAGACCCAGTACTTC CASRGSTTAETQYF
. TRBJ2-3 . TRBV11-3 TGTGCCAGCAGCTTAGGGGGATCTAGCACAGATACGCAGTATTTT CASSLGGSSTDTQYF
. TRBJ1-1 . TRBV4-2 TGTGCCAGCAGCCAAGAGACAGGACCAGGCGGTGGCACTGAAGCTTTCTTT CASSQETGPGGGTEAFF
. TRBJ2-1 TRBD1 TRBV28 TGTGCCAGCAACACCCCCGGGACAGGGTTTAATGAGCAGTTCTTC CASNTPGTGFNEQFF
. TRBJ1-4 . TRBV2 TGTGCCAGCACGTACAGGTGGTTGACGACTAATGAAAAACTGTTTTTT CASTYRWLTTNEKLFF